This T cell receptor beta chain was captured in a study of blood T cell repertoires in COVID-19. The CDR3 covers 17 residues. Germline-derived CDR1 and CDR2 are LGHNA and YSLEER. With V trimmed by 4 bases and J by 4 bases, 9 bases remained unmatched. Assay used: immunoSEQ multiplex PCR; TCRdb lists only in-frame clones, some missing. Of roughly 100,000 clones detected, about 90% appear once; the ten largest clones hold approximately 2%. This clone is a singleton in its sample. The V and J genes are TRBV4-3 and TRBJ2-6; 8 nucleotides agree with TRBD1. The clonotype originates from a man aged 50-60 years with active COVID-19. Source material: peripheral blood. CDR3 in DNA: TGCGCCAGCAGCCCGATTGAGACAGGGGTAGGGGCCAACGTCCTGACTTTC. Its translation: CASSPIETGVGANVLTF.